This T cell receptor beta chain was captured in a study of blood T cell repertoires in COVID-19. In the study overall: The United States, Italy and Spain were the sources of the acute and convalescent COVID-19 samples.

Trimming cost V 0 bases and J 5 bases; bases outside gene matches: 4. The CDR3 consists of 14 residues. Germline V gene lookup returns CDR1 MNHEY and CDR2 SMNVEV (reference sequence). In the original workflow: Amplified reference gene primers provided the basis for estimating nucleated cell counts. Assay: immunoSEQ multiplex PCR; the TCRdb copy retains only in-frame clones and omits some. The DNA gave D and trimming, while V, J and clone size come from that table. The sample carries about 220,000 clones, more than 75% recorded once. This clone occurred a few times. The chain joins TRBV27 to TRBJ2-7, with TRBD2 matching over 7 bases. Sequenced sample: peripheral blood. This sequence was found in a man in his fifties or sixties who had recovered from COVID-19. The CDR3 region is CASSLSRLAHEQYF. CDR3 DNA sequence: TGTGCCAGCAGTTTATCGAGACTAGCCCACGAGCAGTACTTC.